This T cell receptor (beta chain) was recorded in a study of control samples from healthy donors and cancer patients. Clones were sequenced by immunoSEQ multiplex PCR, and TCRdb holds only the in-frame ones, with some missing. The sample shows approximately 120,000 clones, around 89% of them seen only once. Germline assignment: CDR1 SGHVS and CDR2 FQNEAQ. V was shortened by 2 bases and J by 0 bases, with 11 bases between the two germline ends. This CDR3 comprises 15 residues. The V and J genes are TRBV7-8 and TRBJ2-7; D possibly corresponds to TRBD1 (6 bases). Material: blood. The TCR was taken from a woman aged 45-60 years in good health. CDR3 sequence: CASSLRGGNSYEQYF. CDR3 coding DNA: TGTGCCAGCAGCTTACGAGGGGGTAACTCCTACGAGCAGTACTTC.